Given below is one T cell receptor beta chain in context. Its antigen is as yet unknown. This sample is drawn from a study of beta chain features in type 1 diabetes. General study points: TCRB CDR3s were moderately but significantly shorter in Type 1 diabetes patients in all four CD4+ subsets.

This CDR3 has 15 residues. V dropped 0 bases and J dropped 1 base, with 7 bases sitting between them. Germline V gives CDR1 SGHRS, CDR2 YFSETQ. On average, the one heparinised blood draw given by each donor was about 116 mL. Since all of the isolated RNA was reverse transcribed, expressed TCRB transcripts were what got sequenced. Some clones are missing from TCRdb's copy, which holds only in-frame ones; the method was immunoSEQ multiplex PCR. Of just over 150,000 clones listed, 11% are singletons. This clonotype was obtained from a young man in good health. The sequencing sample was made of central memory CD4+ T cells from blood. J is TRBJ2-2 and V is TRBV5-1, with D hard to call. The CDR3 loop is CASSLGPENTGELFF. CDR3 bases: TGCGCCAGCAGCTTGGGGCCGGAGAACACCGGGGAGCTGTTTTTT.